These T cell receptor beta chains were read from a single sample in a study of T cell responses to AZD1222 COVID-19 vaccine. Here immunoSEQ multiplex PCR was the method, and the copy in TCRdb shows in-frame clones only, minus some. The repertoire holds approximately 82,000 clones, with 80% to 95% as singletons. The input for sequencing was peripheral blood, taken 28 days after the second AZD1222 dose. These receptors all stem from an adult who received the AZD1222 COVID-19 vaccine. Each CDR3 is given with its conserved first and last residue. Where a row states a size, it is once, few, many or the class of an expanded clone; other rows omit it.

J | V | size | CDR3
TRBJ2-7 | TRBV7-9 | NA | CASSLGWGTAYEQYF
TRBJ1-6 | TRBV29-1 | NA | CSGTVGHNSPLHF
TRBJ1-1 | TRBV3-1/TRBV3-2 | once | CASSQRAGLEAFF
TRBJ1-5 | TRBV19 | NA | CASSINPGTVNQPQHF
TRBJ1-2 | TRBV30 | NA | CAWSVVHANYGYTF
TRBJ1-2 | TRBV30 | once | CAWSERAGYGYTF
TRBJ1-1 | TRBV30 | NA | CAWSPESPRPAFF
TRBJ1-6 | TRBV3-1/TRBV3-2 | few | CASSPGPSKGGISPLHF
TRBJ1-2 | TRBV6-2/TRBV6-3 | NA | CASSYGALGVLHYGYTF
TRBJ2-5 | TRBV6-5 | NA | CASSYSGGRETQYF
TRBJ1-6 | TRBV5-6 | NA | CASSLGGHNSPLHF
TRBJ2-7 | TRBV30 | NA | CAWSGSPADEQYF
TRBJ1-5 | TRBV7-8 | NA | CASSYPPGQISNQPQHF
TRBJ1-4 | TRBV19 | NA | CASRDRPATNEKLFF